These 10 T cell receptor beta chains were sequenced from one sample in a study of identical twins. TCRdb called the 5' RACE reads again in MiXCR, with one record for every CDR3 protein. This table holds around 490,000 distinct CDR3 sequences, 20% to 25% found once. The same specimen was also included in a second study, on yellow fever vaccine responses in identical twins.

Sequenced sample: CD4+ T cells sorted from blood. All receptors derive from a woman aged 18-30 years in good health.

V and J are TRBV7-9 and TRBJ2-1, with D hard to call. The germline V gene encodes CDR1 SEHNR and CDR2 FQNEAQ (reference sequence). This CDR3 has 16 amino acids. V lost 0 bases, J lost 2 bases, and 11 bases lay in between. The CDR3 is CASSLAPAFPYNEQFF. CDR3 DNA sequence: TGTGCCAGCAGCTTAGCCCCGGCGTTCCCCTACAATGAGCAGTTCTTC.

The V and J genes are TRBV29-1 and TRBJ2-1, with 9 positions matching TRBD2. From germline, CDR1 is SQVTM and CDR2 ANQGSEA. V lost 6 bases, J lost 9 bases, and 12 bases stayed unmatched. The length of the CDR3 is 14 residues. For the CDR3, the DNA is TGCAGCGTAGCGCTAGCGGGGCGGCGGAGTGAGCAGTTCTTC. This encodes CSVALAGRRSEQFF.

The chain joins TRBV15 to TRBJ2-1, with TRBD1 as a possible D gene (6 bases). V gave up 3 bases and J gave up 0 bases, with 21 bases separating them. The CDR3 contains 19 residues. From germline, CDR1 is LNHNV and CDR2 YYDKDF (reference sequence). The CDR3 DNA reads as TGTGCCACCAGCAGCCTCATCCGGGACACATCTTTCTCCTACAATGAGCAGTTCTTC. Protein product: CATSSLIRDTSFSYNEQFF.

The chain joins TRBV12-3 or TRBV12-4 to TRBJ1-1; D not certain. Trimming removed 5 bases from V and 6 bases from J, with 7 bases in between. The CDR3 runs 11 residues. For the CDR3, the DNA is TGTGCCAGCAGTAGTACCGCTGAAGCTTTCTTT. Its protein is CASSSTAEAFF.

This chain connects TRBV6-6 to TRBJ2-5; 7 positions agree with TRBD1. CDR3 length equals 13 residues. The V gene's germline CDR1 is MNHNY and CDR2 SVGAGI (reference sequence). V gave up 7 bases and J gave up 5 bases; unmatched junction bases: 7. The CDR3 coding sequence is TGTGCCAGCATGGACAGGAGGAGGGAGACCCAGTACTTC. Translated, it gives CASMDRRRETQYF.

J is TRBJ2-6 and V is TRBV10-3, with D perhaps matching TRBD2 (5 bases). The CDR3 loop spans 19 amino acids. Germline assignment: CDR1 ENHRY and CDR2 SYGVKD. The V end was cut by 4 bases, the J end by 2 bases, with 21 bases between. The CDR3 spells CAISGIRGEGTAGANVLTF. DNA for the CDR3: TGTGCCATCAGTGGAATTCGTGGAGAGGGAACGGCTGGGGCCAACGTCCTGACTTTC.

Here the CDR3 DNA reads TGTGCCAGCATAAAGAACAGGGCTGGCGGGGAGCTGTTTTTT. Protein product: CASIKNRAGGELFF. This chain connects TRBV6-1 to TRBJ2-2; tentatively, D is TRBD1 (6 bases). The CDR3 runs 14 residues. V shed 7 bases and J shed 7 bases, with 16 bases lying between them. Germline V gene lookup returns CDR1 MNHNS and CDR2 SASEGT.

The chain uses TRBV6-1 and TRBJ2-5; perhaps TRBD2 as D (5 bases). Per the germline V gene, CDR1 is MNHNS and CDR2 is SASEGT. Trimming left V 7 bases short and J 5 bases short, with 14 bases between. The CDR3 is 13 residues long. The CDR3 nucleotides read TGTGCCAGCACGCTAGGAACGGGGGAGACCCAGTACTTC. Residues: CASTLGTGETQYF.

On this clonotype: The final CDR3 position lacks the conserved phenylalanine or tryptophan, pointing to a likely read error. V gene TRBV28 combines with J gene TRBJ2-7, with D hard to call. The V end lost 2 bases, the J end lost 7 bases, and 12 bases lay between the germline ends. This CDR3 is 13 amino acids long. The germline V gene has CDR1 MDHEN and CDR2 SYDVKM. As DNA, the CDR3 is TGTGCCAGCAGTTTAGCCACTAAGATTGAGCAGTACTCC. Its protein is CASSLATKIEQYS.

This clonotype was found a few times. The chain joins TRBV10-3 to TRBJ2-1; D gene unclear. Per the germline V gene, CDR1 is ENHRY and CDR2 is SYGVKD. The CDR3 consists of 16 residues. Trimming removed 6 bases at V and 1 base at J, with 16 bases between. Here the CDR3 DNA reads TGTGCCATCAGGTATTCGGCAGCTGTTTCCTACAATGAGCAGTTCTTC. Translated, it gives CAIRYSAAVSYNEQFF.